This T cell receptor (beta chain) is drawn from a study of shared clonotypes between healthy human individuals. This was a deep-level run. Data came from immunoSEQ multiplex PCR; TCRdb stores just in-frame clones and leaves some out. The sample holds a few million clones, more than 90% seen once. Worth noting for this clone: What it binds is unknown.

CDR1 MNHNS and CDR2 SASEGT come from the germline V gene. With 6 bases removed from V and 7 bases from J, the gap between germline ends came to 14 bases. The CDR3 is made up of 13 amino acids. Study-wide findings and caveats: Around 5.4% of naive CD4 clonotypes were common to several donors.

The source of this sequence is a man aged 18 to 30 in good health. The sequenced sample consisted of naive CD4+ T cells sorted from blood. The subset denotes: CD45RA+ positively selected. The chain links TRBV6-1 to TRBJ2-3, with D uncertain. The CDR3 loop is CASSHGSPNTQYF. The CDR3 DNA is TGTGCCAGCAGCCATGGGTCCCCTAATACGCAGTATTTT.